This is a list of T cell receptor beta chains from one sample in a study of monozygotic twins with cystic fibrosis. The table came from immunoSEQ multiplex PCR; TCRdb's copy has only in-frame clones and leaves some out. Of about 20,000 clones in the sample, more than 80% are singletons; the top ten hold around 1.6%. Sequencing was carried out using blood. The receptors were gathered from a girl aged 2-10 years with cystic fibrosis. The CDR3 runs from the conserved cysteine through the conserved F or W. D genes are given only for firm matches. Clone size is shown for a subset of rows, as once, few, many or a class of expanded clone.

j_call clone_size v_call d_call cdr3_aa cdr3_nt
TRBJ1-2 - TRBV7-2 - CASSLFSSGIEGYTF TGTGCCAGCAGCTTATTTTCGTCGGGGATAGAAGGCTACACCTTC
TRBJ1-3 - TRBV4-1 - CASSQAQPGNTIYF TGCGCCAGCAGCCAAGCACAACCTGGAAACACCATATATTTT
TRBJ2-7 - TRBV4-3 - CASSTRASSYEQYF TGCGCCAGCAGCACCCGAGCCTCCTCCTACGAGCAGTACTTC
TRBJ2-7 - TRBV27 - CASSVRDPDYEQYF TGTGCCAGCAGTGTCCGGGACCCCGATTACGAGCAGTACTTC
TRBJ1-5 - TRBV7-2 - CASSLPGNQPQHF TGTGCCAGCAGCCTGCCGGGCAATCAGCCCCAGCATTTT
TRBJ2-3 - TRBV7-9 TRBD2 CASSPLAGGHARPDTQYF TGTGCCAGCAGCCCCCTAGCGGGGGGCCACGCTCGTCCAGATACGCAGTATTTT
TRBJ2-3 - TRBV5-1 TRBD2 CASSLTGTSGTTDTQYF TGCGCCAGCAGCTTGACCGGGACTAGCGGAACCACAGATACGCAGTATTTT
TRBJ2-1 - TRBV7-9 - CASSLGLAAYSYNEQFF TGTGCCAGCAGCCTAGGGTTGGCGGCATACTCCTACAATGAGCAGTTCTTC
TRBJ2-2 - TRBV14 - CASSQDRGRTGTGELFF TGTGCCAGCAGCCAAGATCGGGGGCGAACGGGCACCGGGGAGCTGTTTTTT
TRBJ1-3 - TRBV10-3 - CAISRASRKTGNTIYF TGTGCCATCAGTCGGGCTTCAAGGAAGACTGGAAACACCATATATTTT
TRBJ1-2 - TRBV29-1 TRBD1 CSVRTGESNYGYTF TGCAGCGTTCGAACAGGGGAATCTAACTATGGCTACACCTTC
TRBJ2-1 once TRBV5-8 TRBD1 CASSTIPGQRYNEQFF TGTGCCAGCAGCACCATCCCGGGACAGAGATACAATGAGCAGTTCTTC
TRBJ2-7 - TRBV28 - CASSAPGQTNEQYF TGTGCCAGCAGTGCCCCGGGACAAACTAACGAGCAGTACTTC
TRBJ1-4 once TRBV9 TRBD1 CASSVAGQGHEKLFF TGTGCCAGCAGCGTAGCGGGACAGGGACATGAAAAACTGTTTTTT
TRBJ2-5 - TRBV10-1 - CASSEPRLLQETQYF TGCGCCAGCAGCGAACCGAGGCTTCTCCAAGAGACCCAGTACTTC
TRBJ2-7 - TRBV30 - CAWSVGGNTYEQYF TGTGCCTGGAGTGTAGGAGGGAATACCTACGAGCAGTACTTC
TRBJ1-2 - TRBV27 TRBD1 CASRGTGDYGYTF TGTGCCAGCAGGGGGACAGGGGACTATGGCTACACCTTC
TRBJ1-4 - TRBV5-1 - CASSDGQNNEKLFF TGCGCCAGCAGCGACGGACAGAATAATGAAAAACTGTTTTTT
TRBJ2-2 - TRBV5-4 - CASSKYLGGAGTGELFF TGTGCCAGCAGCAAATACCTGGGGGGCGCTGGGACCGGGGAGCTGTTTTTT
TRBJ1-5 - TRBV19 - CASSRDRYLVSNQPQHF TGTGCCAGTAGTAGAGACAGGTACCTTGTTAGCAATCAGCCCCAGCATTTT